This TCR beta chain was identified during a study of T cell changes during pregnancy in multiple sclerosis. Germline trimming cut 8 bases from V and 6 bases from J; bases unmatched to any gene: 11. The CDR3 is 14 amino acids. Germline-derived CDR1 and CDR2 are SNHLY and FYNNEI. Assay used: immunoSEQ multiplex PCR; TCRdb lists only in-frame clones, some missing. The sample records roughly 69,000 clones, roughly 91% being singletons. The origin of this receptor is a female donor in good health, enrolled as a control in a pregnancy study. The sequences come from CD4+ T cells from peripheral blood mononuclear cells, collected in the third trimester of pregnancy. The chain combines TRBV2 with TRBJ2-3; 7 positions agree with TRBD2. Here the CDR3 reads CASAREVTVDTQYF. The CDR3 region has the DNA TGTGCCAGCGCTCGGGAGGTCACCGTGGATACGCAGTATTTT.